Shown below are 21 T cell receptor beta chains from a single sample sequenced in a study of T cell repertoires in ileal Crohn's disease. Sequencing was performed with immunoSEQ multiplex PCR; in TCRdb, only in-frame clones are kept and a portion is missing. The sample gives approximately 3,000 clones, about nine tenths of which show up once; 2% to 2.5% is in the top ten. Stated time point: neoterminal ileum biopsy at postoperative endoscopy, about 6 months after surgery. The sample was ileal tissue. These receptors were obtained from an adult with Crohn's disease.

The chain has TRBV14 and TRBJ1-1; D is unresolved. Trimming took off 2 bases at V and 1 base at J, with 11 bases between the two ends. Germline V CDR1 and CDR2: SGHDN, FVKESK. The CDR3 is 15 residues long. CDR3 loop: CASSQNWQQNTEAFF. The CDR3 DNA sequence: TGTGCCAGCAGCCAAAATTGGCAGCAGAACACTGAAGCTTTCTTT.

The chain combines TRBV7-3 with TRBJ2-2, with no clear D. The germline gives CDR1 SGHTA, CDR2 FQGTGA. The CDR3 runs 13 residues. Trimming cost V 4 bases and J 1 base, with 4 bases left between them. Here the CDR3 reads CASSSMNTGELFF. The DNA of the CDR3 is TGTGCCAGCAGCTCCATGAACACCGGGGAGCTGTTTTTT.

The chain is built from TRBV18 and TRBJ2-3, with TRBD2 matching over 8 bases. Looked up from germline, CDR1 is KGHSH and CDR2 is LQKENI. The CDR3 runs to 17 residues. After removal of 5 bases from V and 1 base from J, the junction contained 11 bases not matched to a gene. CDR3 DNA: TGTGCCAGCTCAACAAGATTAGCGGGGTTTGGCACAGATACGCAGTATTTT. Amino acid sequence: CASSTRLAGFGTDTQYF. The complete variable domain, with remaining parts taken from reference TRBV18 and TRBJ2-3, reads NAGVMQNPRHLVRRRGQEARLRCSPMKGHSHVYWYRQLPEEGLKFMVYLQKENIIDESGMPKERFSAEFPKEGPSILRIQQVVRGDSAAYFCASSTRLAGFGTDTQYFGPGTRLTVL.

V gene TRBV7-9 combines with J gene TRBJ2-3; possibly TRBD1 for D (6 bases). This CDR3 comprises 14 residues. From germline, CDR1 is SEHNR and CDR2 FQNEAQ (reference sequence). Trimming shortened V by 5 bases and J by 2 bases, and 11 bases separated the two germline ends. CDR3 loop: CASSRTDTTDTQYF. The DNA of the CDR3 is TGTGCCAGCAGCCGGACAGATACCACAGATACGCAGTATTTT.

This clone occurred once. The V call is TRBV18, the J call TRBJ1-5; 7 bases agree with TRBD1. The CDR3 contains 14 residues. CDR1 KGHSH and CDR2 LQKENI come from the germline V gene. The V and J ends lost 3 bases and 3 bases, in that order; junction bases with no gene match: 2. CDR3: CASSPGQFNQPQHF. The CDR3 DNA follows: TGTGCCAGCTCACCGGGACAGTTCAATCAGCCCCAGCATTTT.

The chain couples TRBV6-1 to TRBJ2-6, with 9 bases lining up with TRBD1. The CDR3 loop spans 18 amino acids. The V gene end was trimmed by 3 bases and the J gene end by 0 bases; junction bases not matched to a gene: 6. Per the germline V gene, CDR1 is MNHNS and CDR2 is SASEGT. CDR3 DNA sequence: TGTGCCAGCAGTGACCGTGGACAGGGGAACTCTGGGGCCAACGTCCTGACTTTC. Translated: CASSDRGQGNSGANVLTF.

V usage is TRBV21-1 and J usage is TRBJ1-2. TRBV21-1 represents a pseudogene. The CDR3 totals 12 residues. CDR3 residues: CASRLEPYGYTF. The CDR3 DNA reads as TGTGCCAGCAGACTAGAACCTTATGGCTACACCTTC.

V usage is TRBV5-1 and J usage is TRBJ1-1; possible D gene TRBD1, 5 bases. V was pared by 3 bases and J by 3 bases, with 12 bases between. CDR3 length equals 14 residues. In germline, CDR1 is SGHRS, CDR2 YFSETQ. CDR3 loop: CASSWDGPDTEAFF. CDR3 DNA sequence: TGCGCCAGCAGCTGGGACGGTCCTGACACTGAAGCTTTCTTT. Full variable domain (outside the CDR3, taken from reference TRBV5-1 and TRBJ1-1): KAGVTQTPRYLIKTRGQQVTLSCSPISGHRSVSWYQQTPGQGLQFLFEYFSETQRNKGNFPGRFSGRQFSNSRSEMNVSTLELGDSALYLCASSWDGPDTEAFFGQGTRLTVV.

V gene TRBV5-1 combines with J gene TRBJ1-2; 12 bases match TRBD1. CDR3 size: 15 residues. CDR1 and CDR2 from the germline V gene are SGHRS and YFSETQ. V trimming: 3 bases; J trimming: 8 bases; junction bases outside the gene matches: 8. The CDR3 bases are TGCGCCAGCAGCTCCCGGGACAGGGGGCTTCTAGGCTACACCTTC. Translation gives CASSSRDRGLLGYTF.

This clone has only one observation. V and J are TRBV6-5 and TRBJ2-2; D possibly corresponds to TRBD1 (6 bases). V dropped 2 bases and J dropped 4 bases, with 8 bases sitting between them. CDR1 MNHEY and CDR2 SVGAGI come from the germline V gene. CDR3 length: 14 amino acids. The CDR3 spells CASSYIGGTGELFF. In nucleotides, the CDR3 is TGTGCCAGCAGTTACATAGGGGGCACCGGGGAGCTGTTTTTT.

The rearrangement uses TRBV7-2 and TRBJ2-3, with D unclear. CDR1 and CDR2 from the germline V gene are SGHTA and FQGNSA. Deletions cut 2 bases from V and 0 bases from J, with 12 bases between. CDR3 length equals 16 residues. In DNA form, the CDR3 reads TGTGCCAGCAGCTTATATAGTTGGCCGAGCACAGATACGCAGTATTTT. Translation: CASSLYSWPSTDTQYF.

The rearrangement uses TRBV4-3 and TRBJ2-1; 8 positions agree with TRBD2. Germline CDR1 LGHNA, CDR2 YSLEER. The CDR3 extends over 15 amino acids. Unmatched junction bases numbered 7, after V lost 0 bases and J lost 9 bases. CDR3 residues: CASSQDGAGGSEQFF. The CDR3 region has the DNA TGCGCCAGCAGCCAAGATGGCGCGGGAGGATCTGAGCAGTTCTTC.

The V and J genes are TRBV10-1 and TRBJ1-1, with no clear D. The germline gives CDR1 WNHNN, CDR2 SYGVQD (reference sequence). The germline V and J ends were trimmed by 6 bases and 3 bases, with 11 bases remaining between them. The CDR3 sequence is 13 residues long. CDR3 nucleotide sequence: TGCGCCAGCAGCCTCGGGTCGGACACTGAAGCTTTCTTT. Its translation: CASSLGSDTEAFF.

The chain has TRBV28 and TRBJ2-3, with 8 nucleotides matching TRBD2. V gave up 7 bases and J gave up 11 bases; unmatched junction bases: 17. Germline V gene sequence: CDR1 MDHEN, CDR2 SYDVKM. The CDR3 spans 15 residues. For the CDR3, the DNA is TGTGCCAGCACCTCCGCCGCGGGGGGTCTTATTCAGCAGTATTTT. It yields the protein CASTSAAGGLIQQYF.

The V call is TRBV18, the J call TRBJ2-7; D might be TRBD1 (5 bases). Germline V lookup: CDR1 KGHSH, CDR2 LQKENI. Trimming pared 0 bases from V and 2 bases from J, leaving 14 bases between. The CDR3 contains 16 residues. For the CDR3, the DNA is TGTGCCAGCTCACCACCAAGGTTAGACAGAACCTACGAGCAGTACTTC. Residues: CASSPPRLDRTYEQYF.

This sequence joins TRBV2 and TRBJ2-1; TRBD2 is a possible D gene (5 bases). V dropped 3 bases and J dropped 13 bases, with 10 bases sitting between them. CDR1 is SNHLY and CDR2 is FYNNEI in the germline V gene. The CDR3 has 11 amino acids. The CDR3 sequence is CASSERVEQFF. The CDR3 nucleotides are TGTGCCAGCAGTGAGAGGGTAGAACAGTTCTTC.

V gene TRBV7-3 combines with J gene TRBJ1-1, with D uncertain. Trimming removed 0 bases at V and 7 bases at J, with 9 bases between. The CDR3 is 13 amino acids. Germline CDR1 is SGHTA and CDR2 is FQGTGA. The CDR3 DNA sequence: TGTGCCAGCAGCTTAACGGGTGCAGATGAAGCTTTCTTT. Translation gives CASSLTGADEAFF. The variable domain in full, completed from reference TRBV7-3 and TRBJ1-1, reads GAGVSQTPSNKVTEKGKYVELRCDPISGHTALYWYRQSLGQGPEFLIYFQGTGAADDSGLPNDRFFAVRPEGSVSTLKIQRTERGDSAVYLCASSLTGADEAFFGQGTRLTVV.

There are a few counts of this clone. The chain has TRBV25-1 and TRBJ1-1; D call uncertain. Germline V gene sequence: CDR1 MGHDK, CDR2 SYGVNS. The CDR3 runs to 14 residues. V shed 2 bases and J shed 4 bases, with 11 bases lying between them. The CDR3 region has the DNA TGTGCCAGCAGTGAAATGGCACGGAGCACTGAAGCTTTCTTT. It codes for CASSEMARSTEAFF.

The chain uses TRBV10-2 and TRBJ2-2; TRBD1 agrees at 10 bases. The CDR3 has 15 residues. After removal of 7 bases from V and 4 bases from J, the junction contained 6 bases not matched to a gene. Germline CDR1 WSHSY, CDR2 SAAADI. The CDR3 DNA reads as TGCGCCAGCACCCTAGGACAGGGGGGCACCGGGGAGCTGTTTTTT. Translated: CASTLGQGGTGELFF.

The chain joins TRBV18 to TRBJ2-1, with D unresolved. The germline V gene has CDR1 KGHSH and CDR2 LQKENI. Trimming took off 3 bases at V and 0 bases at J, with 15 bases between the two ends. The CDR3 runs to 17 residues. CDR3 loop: CASSPAPGASSYNEQFF. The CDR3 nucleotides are TGTGCCAGCTCACCTGCCCCGGGCGCTAGCTCCTACAATGAGCAGTTCTTC. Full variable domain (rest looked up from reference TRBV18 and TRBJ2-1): NAGVMQNPRHLVRRRGQEARLRCSPMKGHSHVYWYRQLPEEGLKFMVYLQKENIIDESGMPKERFSAEFPKEGPSILRIQQVVRGDSAAYFCASSPAPGASSYNEQFFGPGTRLTVL.

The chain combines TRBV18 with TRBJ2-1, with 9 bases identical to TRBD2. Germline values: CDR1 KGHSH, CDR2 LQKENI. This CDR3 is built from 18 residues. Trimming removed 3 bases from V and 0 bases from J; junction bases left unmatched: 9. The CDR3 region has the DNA TGTGCCAGCTCACCGAAGCGGGAGGACCAGAGCTCCTACAATGAGCAGTTCTTC. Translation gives CASSPKREDQSSYNEQFF.